The 14 T cell receptor beta chains in this list originate from one sample, sequenced in a study of identical twins. TCRdb itself ran the 5' RACE reads through MiXCR, one entry per CDR3 protein. The table records approximately 140,000 distinct CDR3 sequences, 3% to 4% of them present only once. Sequencing was done on a sample of memory T cells sorted from blood. Source of these receptors: a young man in good health.

The rearrangement joins TRBV20-1 to TRBJ2-2, with D possibly TRBD1 on 6 matching bases. This CDR3 comprises 12 residues. Trimming took 7 bases from V and 1 from J, leaving 7 bases between them. Germline-derived CDR1 and CDR2 are DFQATT and SNEGSKA (reference sequence). This CDR3 reads CSGGGNTGELFF. The CDR3 DNA sequence: TGCAGTGGAGGGGGGAACACCGGGGAGCTGTTTTTT.

This clonotype was recorded at least ten times. The chain uses TRBV11-2 and TRBJ2-3, with 9 bases aligning to TRBD2. The V gene end was trimmed by 4 bases and the J gene end by 6 bases; junction bases not matched to a gene: 20. Germline V gene data show CDR1 as SGHAT and CDR2 as FQNNGV. The CDR3 is 19 amino acids. CDR3 residues: CASSSYGAGGPWVSDTQYF. CDR3 nucleotides: TGTGCCAGCAGCTCGTACGGAGCGGGAGGCCCCTGGGTTTCGGATACGCAGTATTTT.

This clonotype has ten or more counts. The CDR3 spells CASTSQLAGVSIQYF. For the CDR3, the DNA is TGTGCCAGCACCTCCCAACTAGCGGGAGTTAGCATTCAGTACTTC. The chain joins TRBV28 to TRBJ2-4; TRBD2 matches at 11 bases. CDR3 length equals 15 residues. The germline CDR1 and CDR2 sequences are MDHEN and SYDVKM. V gave up 7 bases and J gave up 9 bases; unmatched junction bases: 11.

This clonotype showed up many times. The chain couples TRBV6-5 to TRBJ2-2; no clear D. Trimming removed 0 bases at V and 5 bases at J, with 4 bases between. CDR3 length equals 13 residues. In germline, CDR1 is MNHEY, CDR2 SVGAGI. This CDR3 reads CASSYSGTGELFF. CDR3 DNA: TGTGCCAGCAGTTACTCAGGGACCGGGGAGCTGTTTTTT.

J is TRBJ2-1 and V is TRBV21-1. TRBV21-1 is shown as a pseudogene. The CDR3 is 16 amino acids. The CDR3 DNA is TGTGCCAGATTGTTATCGACTTCTGAATCCTACAATGAGCAGTTCTTC. Its protein is CARLLSTSESYNEQFF.

The chain couples TRBV5-1 to TRBJ2-1, with 11 nucleotides matching TRBD2. This CDR3 is 16 amino acids long. J was trimmed by 4 bases and V by 1 base; bases with no gene match: 4. Germline V lookup: CDR1 SGHRS, CDR2 YFSETQ. The CDR3 here is CASSLSASGGYNEQFF. The CDR3 DNA reads TGCGCCAGCAGCTTGTCAGCTAGCGGGGGGTACAATGAGCAGTTCTTC. Supplemented by reference TRBV5-1 and TRBJ2-1, the full variable domain reads KAGVTQTPRYLIKTRGQQVTLSCSPISGHRSVSWYQQTPGQGLQFLFEYFSETQRNKGNFPGRFSGRQFSNSRSEMNVSTLELGDSALYLCASSLSASGGYNEQFFGPGTRLTVL.

V usage is TRBV30 and J usage is TRBJ1-2, with D perhaps matching TRBD1 (5 bases). Germline lookup yields CDR1 GTSNPN and CDR2 SVGIG (reference sequence). This CDR3 is built from 13 residues. V lost 3 bases, J lost 2 bases, and 10 bases lay in between. For the CDR3, the DNA is TGTGCCTGGAGCGAGGGACCGAACTATGGCTACACCTTC. Its protein product is CAWSEGPNYGYTF. The whole variable domain, filled in from reference TRBV30 and TRBJ1-2, reads SQTIHQWPATLVQPVGSPLSLECTVEGTSNPNLYWYRQAAGRGLQLLFYSVGIGQISSEVPQNLSASRPQDRQFILSSKKLLLSDSGFYLCAWSEGPNYGYTFGSGTRLTVV.

This chain connects TRBV10-3 to TRBJ2-7, with D possibly being TRBD1 or TRBD2 (7 bases each). The CDR3 loop spans 14 amino acids. Trimming took off 8 bases at V and 7 bases at J, with 21 bases between the two ends. Germline V CDR1 and CDR2: ENHRY, SYGVKD. The CDR3 region has the DNA TGTGCCATCTGGGAGGGGACAGCCTCCTGGGAGCAGTACTTC. Translating it yields CAIWEGTASWEQYF.

This clonotype appeared a few times. The chain has TRBV30 and TRBJ1-5; unclear D gene. In germline, CDR1 is GTSNPN, CDR2 SVGIG (reference sequence). This CDR3 region has 14 residues. Trimming pared 5 bases from V and 0 bases from J, leaving 11 bases between. The CDR3: CAWGSGYSNQPQHF. The DNA for the CDR3 is TGTGCCTGGGGATCCGGGTATAGCAATCAGCCCCAGCATTTT.

Many counts were recorded for this clonotype. The V gene is TRBV5-1, the J gene TRBJ2-3; 12 nucleotides line up with TRBD2. The germline CDR1 and CDR2 sequences are SGHRS and YFSETQ. V shed 7 bases, J shed 0 bases, and the junction held 0 bases outside the gene matches. CDR3 length: 14 residues. DNA for the CDR3: TGCGCCAGCGGGACTAGCGGGAGCACAGATACGCAGTATTTT. Amino acid sequence: CASGTSGSTDTQYF.

This clonotype was seen at least ten times. V gene TRBV20-1 combines with J gene TRBJ2-5; tentatively, D is TRBD1 (5 bases). CDR1 and CDR2 from the germline V gene are DFQATT and SNEGSKA (reference sequence). The CDR3 contains 12 residues. V was trimmed by 6 bases and J by 5 bases, leaving 13 bases between them. The CDR3: CSAPGFRETQYF. The CDR3 bases are TGCAGTGCCCCAGGGTTCAGGGAGACCCAGTACTTC.

This clonotype was seen repeatedly, ten times or more. This chain joins TRBV9 and TRBJ2-3, with D unresolved. CDR1 is SGDLS, CDR2 YYNGEE, per germline. The CDR3 consists of 12 residues. The V end was cut by 0 bases, the J end by 2 bases, with 1 base between. Written as DNA, the CDR3 is TGTGCCAGCAGCGTAGCCACAGATACGCAGTATTTT. Translation gives CASSVATDTQYF.

This clonotype was seen at least ten times. The CDR3 DNA reads TGTGCCAGCAGCCCGGGACTTTCCTACGAGCAGTACTTC. Encoded protein: CASSPGLSYEQYF. The chain is built from TRBV7-9 and TRBJ2-7; a weak D match, TRBD2 (6 bases). Trimming shortened V by 5 bases and J by 1 base, and 9 bases separated the two germline ends. Per germline, CDR1 SEHNR and CDR2 FQNEAQ (reference sequence). The CDR3 contains 13 residues.

There are many counts of this clonotype. V usage is TRBV6-1 and J usage is TRBJ2-1; either TRBD1 or TRBD2 may fit D (5 bases each). The V end lost 5 bases, the J end lost 6 bases, and 17 bases lay between the germline ends. Germline-derived CDR1 and CDR2 are MNHNS and SASEGT. The length of the CDR3 is 15 residues. The DNA for the CDR3 is TGTGCCAGCAGTCAGGGACCAATAGCAAGCAATGAGCAGTTCTTC. Encoded protein: CASSQGPIASNEQFF.